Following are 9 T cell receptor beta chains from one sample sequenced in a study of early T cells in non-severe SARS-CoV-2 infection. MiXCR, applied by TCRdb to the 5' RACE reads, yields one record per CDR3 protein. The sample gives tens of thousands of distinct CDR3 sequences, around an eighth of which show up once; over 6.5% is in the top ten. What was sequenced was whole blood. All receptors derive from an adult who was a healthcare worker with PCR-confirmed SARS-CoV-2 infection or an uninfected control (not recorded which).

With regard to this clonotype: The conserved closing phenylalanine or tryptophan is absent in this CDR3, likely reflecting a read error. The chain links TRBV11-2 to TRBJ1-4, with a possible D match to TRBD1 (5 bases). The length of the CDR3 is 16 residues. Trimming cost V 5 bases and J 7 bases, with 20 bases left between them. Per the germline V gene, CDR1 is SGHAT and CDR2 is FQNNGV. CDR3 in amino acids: CASSLLGSGGGEKLFI. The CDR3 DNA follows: TGTGCCAGCAGCCTCCTCGGATCTGGGGGAGGTGAAAAACTGTTTATT.

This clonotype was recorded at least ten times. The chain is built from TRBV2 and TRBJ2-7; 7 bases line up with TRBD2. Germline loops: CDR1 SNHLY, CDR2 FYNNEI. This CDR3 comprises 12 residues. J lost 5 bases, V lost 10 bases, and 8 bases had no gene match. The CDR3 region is CAKSKAGDEQYF. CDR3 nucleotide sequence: TGTGCCAAAAGCAAGGCGGGGGACGAGCAGTACTTC.

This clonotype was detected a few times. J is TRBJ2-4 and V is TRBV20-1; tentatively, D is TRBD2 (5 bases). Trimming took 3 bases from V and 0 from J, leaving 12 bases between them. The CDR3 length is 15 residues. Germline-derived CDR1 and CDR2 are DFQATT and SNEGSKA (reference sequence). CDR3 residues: CSASLVGAAKNIQYF. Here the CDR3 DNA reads TGCAGTGCTAGTCTTGTGGGAGCAGCCAAAAACATTCAGTACTTC.

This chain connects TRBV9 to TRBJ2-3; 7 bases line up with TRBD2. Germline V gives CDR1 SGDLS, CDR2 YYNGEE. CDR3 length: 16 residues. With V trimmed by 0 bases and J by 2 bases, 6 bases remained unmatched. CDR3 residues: CASSVDAGRYTDTQYF. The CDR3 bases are TGTGCCAGCAGCGTAGATGCCGGGAGGTACACAGATACGCAGTATTTT. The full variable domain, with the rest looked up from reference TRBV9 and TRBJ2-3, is DSGVTQTPKHLITATGQRVTLRCSPRSGDLSVYWYQQSLDQGLQFLIQYYNGEERAKGNILERFSAQQFPDLHSELNLSSLELGDSALYFCASSVDAGRYTDTQYFGPGTRLTVL.

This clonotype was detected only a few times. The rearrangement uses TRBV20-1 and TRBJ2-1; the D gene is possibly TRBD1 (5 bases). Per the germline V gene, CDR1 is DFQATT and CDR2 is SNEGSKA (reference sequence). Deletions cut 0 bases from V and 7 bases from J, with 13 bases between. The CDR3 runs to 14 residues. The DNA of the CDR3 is TGCAGTGCTAGAGATAGTAGGGGAAGGAATGAGCAGTTCTTC. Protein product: CSARDSRGRNEQFF.

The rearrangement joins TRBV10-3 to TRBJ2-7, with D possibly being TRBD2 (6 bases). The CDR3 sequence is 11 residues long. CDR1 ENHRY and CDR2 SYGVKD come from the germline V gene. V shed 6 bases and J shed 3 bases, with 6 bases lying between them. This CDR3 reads CAIRTSYEQYF. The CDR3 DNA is TGTGCCATCAGGACTAGCTACGAGCAGTACTTC.

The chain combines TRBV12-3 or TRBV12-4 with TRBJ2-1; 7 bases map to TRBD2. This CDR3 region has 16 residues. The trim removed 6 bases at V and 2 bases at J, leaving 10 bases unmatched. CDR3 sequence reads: CASRAPGLLTYNEQFF. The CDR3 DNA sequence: TGTGCCAGCAGAGCCCCGGGACTACTCACCTACAATGAGCAGTTCTTC.

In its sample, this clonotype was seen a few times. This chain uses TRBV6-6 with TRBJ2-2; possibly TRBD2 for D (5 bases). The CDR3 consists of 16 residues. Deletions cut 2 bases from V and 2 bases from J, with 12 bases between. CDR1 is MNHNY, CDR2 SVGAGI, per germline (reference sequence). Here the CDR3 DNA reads TGTGCCAGCAGTTACCTTTCCGGAGGAAACACCGGGGAGCTGTTTTTT. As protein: CASSYLSGGNTGELFF.

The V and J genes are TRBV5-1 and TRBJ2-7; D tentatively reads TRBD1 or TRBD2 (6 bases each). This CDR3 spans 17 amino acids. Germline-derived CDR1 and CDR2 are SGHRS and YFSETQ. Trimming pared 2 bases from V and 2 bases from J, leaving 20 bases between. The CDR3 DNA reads TGCGCCAGCAGCTTCCTAGGTGGCGGGACAAGTACCTACGAGCAGTACTTC. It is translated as CASSFLGGGTSTYEQYF.